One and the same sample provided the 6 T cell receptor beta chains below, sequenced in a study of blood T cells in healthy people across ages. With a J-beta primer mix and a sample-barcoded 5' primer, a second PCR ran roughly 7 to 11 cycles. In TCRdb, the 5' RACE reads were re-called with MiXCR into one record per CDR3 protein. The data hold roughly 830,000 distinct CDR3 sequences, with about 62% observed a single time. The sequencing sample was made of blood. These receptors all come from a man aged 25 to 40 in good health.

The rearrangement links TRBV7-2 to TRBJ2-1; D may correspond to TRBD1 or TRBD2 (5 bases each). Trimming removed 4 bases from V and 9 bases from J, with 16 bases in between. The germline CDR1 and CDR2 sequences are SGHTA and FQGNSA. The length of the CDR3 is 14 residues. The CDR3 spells CASSSMAGRSEQFF. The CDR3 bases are TGTGCCAGCAGCTCCATGGCAGGGAGAAGTGAGCAGTTCTTC.

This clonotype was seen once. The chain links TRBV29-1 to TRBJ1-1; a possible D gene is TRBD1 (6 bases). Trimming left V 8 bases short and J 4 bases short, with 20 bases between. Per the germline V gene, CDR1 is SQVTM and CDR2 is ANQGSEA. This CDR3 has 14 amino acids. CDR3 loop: CSSLGRGQGTEAFF. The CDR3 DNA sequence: TGCAGCTCCCTGGGCCGGGGACAAGGCACTGAAGCTTTCTTT. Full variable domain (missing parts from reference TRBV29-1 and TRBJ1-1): SAVISQKPSRDICQRGTSLTIQCQVDSQVTMMFWYRQQPGQSLTLIATANQGSEATYESGFVIDKFPISRPNLTFSTLTVSNMSPEDSSIYLCSSLGRGQGTEAFFGQGTRLTVV.

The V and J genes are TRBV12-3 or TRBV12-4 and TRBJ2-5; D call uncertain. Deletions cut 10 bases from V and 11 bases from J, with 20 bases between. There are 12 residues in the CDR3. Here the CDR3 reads CATSRAYNEQYF. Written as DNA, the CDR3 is TGTGCCACAAGTCGAGCGTACAATGAGCAGTACTTC.

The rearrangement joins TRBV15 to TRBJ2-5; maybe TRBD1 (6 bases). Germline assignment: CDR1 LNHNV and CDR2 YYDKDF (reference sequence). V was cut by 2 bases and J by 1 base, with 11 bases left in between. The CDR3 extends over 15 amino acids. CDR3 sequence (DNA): TGTGCCACCAGCAGACCGGACAGCCCCCAAGAGACCCAGTACTTC. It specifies CATSRPDSPQETQYF.

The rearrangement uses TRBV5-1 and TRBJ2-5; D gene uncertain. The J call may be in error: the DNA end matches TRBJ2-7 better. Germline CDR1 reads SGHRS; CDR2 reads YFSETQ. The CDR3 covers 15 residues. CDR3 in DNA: TGCGCCAGCAGCCCCTACCTCGACACTCACTACGAGCAGTACTTC. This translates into CASSPYLDTHYEQYF.

The CDR3 DNA is TGTGCCATCAGTGAGGCCGGGACAGAGACAGATACGCAGTATTTT. It is translated as CAISEAGTETDTQYF. The chain joins TRBV10-3 to TRBJ2-3; TRBD1 matches 7 bases. V lost 2 bases to trimming and J lost 3 bases; unmatched junction nucleotides: 5. Germline V CDR1 and CDR2: ENHRY, SYGVKD. The CDR3 spans 15 residues.